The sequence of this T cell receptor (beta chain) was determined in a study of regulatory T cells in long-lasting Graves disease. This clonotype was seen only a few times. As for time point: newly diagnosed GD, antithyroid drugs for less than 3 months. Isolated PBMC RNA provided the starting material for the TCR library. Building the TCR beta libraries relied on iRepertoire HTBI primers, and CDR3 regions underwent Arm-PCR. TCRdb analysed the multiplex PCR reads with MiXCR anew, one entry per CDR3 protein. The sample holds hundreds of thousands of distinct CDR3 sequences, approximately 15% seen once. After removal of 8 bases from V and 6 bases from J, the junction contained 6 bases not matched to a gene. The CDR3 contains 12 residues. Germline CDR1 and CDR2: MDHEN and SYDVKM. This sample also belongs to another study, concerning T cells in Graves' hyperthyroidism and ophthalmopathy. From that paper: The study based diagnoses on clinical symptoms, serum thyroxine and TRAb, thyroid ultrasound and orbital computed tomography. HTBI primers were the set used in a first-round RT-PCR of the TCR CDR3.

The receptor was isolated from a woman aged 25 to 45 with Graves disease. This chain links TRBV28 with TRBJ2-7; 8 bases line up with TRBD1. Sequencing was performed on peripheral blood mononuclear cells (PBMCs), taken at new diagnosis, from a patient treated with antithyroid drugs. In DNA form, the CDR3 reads TGTGCCAGCCTTAATACAGGGGGCGAGCAGTACTTC. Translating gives CASLNTGGEQYF.